The 2 T cell receptor beta chains reported below all come from one sample, sequenced in a study of shared clonotypes between healthy human individuals. Measured with immunoSEQ multiplex PCR; TCRdb has only the in-frame clones, and not every one. The sample carries approximately 2.4 million clones, around 95% recorded once. The sample consisted of naive CD4+ T cells sorted from blood. Stated subset: CD45RA+ positively selected. The receptors here all came from a man younger than 35 in good health.

This sequence joins TRBV18 and TRBJ2-1, with D uncertain. The germline V gene has CDR1 KGHSH and CDR2 LQKENI. There are 14 residues in the CDR3. Trimming pared 8 bases from V and 10 bases from J, leaving 21 bases between. Here the CDR3 reads CASGRQGIGEEQFF. Here the CDR3 DNA reads TGTGCCAGCGGACGACAAGGAATAGGAGAAGAGCAGTTCTTC.

V and J are TRBV5-4 and TRBJ2-3; D not resolved. V was trimmed by 4 bases and J by 0 bases, leaving 15 bases between them. Germline CDR1 reads SGHNT; CDR2 reads YYREEE (reference sequence). The CDR3 runs 16 residues. The CDR3: CASSLYTFQSTDTQYF. The CDR3 region has the DNA TGTGCCAGCAGCCTTTATACATTCCAAAGCACAGATACGCAGTATTTT. The full variable domain, its missing parts supplied by reference TRBV5-4 and TRBJ2-3, is ETGVTQSPTHLIKTRGQQVTLRCSSQSGHNTVSWYQQALGQGPQFIFQYYREEENGRGNFPPRFSGLQFPNYSSELNVNALELDDSALYLCASSLYTFQSTDTQYFGPGTRLTVL.